This T cell receptor beta chain is drawn from a study of blood T cells in healthy people across ages. PCR was performed a second time for roughly 7 to 11 cycles using a sample-barcoded 5' primer and a J-beta primer mix. Each cDNA molecule was tagged by a template-switch adaptor that had 12 random nucleotides. TCRdb fed the 5' RACE reads into MiXCR, producing one record per CDR3 protein. The data show about 1,000,000 distinct CDR3 sequences, with around 45% seen just once and approximately 17% held by the top ten. From germline, CDR1 is DFQATT and CDR2 SNEGSKA (reference sequence). The CDR3 is made up of 12 amino acids.

This chain connects TRBV20-1 to TRBJ1-1, with 7 bases identical to TRBD1. The TCR originated in an older woman in good health. What was sequenced was blood. CDR3 residues: CRGGQFNTEAFF. The CDR3 region has the DNA TGCAGGGGGGGACAGTTTAACACTGAAGCTTTCTTT.